This T cell receptor (beta chain) was sequenced during a study of cytomegalovirus exposure and HLA in healthy donors. On the study more broadly: Drawn from HLA-typed donors, tens of millions of unique TCRs were held in an early data release.

Primers: 60 Vbeta forward and 13 Jbeta reverse. Under the authors' procedure: As a later analysis found, there were 80 million or so unique TCR beta chains, of which roughly 11 million were shared. Repertoires were generated with immunoSEQ multiplex PCR, while TCRdb's copy carries only in-frame clones and drops some. The DNA was the basis for D and trimming; V, J and clone size are from that table. The repertoire has 170,000 or so clones, roughly 86% of them found once; the top ten carry 4.8%. The sequenced sample was PBMCs. This clonotype was sampled from a girl between 5 and 17 years old in good health and CMV-seropositive.

CDR3 amino acids: CASSYGTDHNQPQHF. DNA of the CDR3: TGTGCCAGCAGCTACGGGACAGACCACAATCAGCCCCAGCATTTT. The rearrangement links TRBV7-4 to TRBJ1-5; 7 bases are shared with TRBD1. The CDR3 contains 15 residues. CDR1 SGHVT and CDR2 SQSDAQ come from the germline V gene. V was pared by 4 bases and J by 3 bases, with 6 bases of the junction left unmatched.